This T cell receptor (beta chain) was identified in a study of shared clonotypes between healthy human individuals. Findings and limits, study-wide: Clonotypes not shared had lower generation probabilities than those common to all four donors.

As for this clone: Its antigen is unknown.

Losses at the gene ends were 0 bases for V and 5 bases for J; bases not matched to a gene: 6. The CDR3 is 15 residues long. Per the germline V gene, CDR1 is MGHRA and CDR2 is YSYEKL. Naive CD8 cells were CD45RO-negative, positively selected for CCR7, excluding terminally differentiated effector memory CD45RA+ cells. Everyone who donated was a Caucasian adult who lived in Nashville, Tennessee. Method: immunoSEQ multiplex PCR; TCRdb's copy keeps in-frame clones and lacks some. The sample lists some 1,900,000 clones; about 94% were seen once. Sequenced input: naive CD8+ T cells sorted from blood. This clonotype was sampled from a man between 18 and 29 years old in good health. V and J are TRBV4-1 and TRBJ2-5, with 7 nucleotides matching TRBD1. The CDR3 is CASSQEEGAGETQYF. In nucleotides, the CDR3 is TGCGCCAGCAGCCAAGAAGAGGGGGCAGGGGAGACCCAGTACTTC.